This section outlines one TCR beta chain sequence together with its context. Its antigen is as yet unknown. The sample originates from a study of cytomegalovirus exposure and HLA in healthy donors. Study details: As released early, the data held 70 million to 100 million unique TCRs from HLA-typed donors.

CDR1 SNHLY and CDR2 FYNNEI come from the germline V gene. Between the trimmed V and J ends, which lost 6 bases and 0 bases, there was a span of 12 bases. The CDR3 contains 15 residues. Study-wide points: Some TCR beta chains (about 170 of them) were listed as cytomegalovirus-associated.

Primers included in the PCR were 60 Vbeta and 13 Jbeta primers. This table comes from immunoSEQ multiplex PCR, and its TCRdb copy is limited to in-frame clones, with some not included. This sample has approximately 130,000 clones, with approximately 85% found just once. V and J are TRBV2 and TRBJ2-1; D perhaps matches TRBD2 (5 bases). Sample: PBMCs. The sequence was collected from a woman in her thirties in good health and CMV-seropositive. In DNA form, the CDR3 reads TGTGCCAGCAGCTCAACTGGGAGCTCCTACAATGAGCAGTTCTTC. Protein sequence: CASSSTGSSYNEQFF.